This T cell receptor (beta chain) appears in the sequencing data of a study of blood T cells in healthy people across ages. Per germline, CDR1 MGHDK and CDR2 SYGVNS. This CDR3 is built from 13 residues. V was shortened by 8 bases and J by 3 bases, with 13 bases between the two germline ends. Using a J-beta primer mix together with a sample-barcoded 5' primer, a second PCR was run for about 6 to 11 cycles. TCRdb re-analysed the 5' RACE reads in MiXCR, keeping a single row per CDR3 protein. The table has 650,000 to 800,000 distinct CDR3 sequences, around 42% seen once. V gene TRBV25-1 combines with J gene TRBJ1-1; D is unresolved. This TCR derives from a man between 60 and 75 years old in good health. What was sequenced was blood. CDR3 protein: CASQPTSYTEAFF. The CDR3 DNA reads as TGTGCCAGCCAGCCTACCTCATACACTGAAGCTTTCTTT.